This T cell receptor beta chain came from a study of radiation and T cells in renal cell carcinoma. Study outcomes and limitations: In blood, top tumor clones expanded by 2 weeks, shrinking by 4. No pretreatment tumor biopsies were available for baseline clonotypes.

Time point described: baseline pretreatment blood. Treatment here: 15 Gy SBRT to primary tumor, nephrectomy 4 weeks later. This renal cell carcinoma was of the clear cell type. A note on this clone: The antigen is unknown.

The V end lost 0 bases, the J end lost 7 bases, and 9 bases lay between the germline ends. Looked up from germline, CDR1 is MNHNY and CDR2 is SVGAGI (reference sequence). This CDR3 has 13 residues. Data came from immunoSEQ multiplex PCR; TCRdb stores just in-frame clones and leaves some out. This table holds about 130,000 clones, roughly 85% found once. The TCR comes from a woman in her fifties or sixties with renal cell carcinoma. V usage is TRBV6-6 and J usage is TRBJ1-2, with D hard to call. The material sequenced was blood, taken from a patient whose treatment included radiotherapy and nephrectomy. CDR3: CASSYSVVSGYTF. CDR3 DNA sequence: TGTGCCAGCAGTTACTCAGTCGTGTCTGGCTACACCTTC.